This T cell receptor beta chain was sequenced for a study of T cell changes during pregnancy in multiple sclerosis (dated by TCRdb to about 2019). In terms of the full investigation: The study examined how the T cell repertoire changed over the course of pregnancy in women with multiple sclerosis.

Receptor amplification or capture employed the immunoSEQ multiplex PCR assay. This immuneACCESS table, as held by TCRdb, lists in-frame sequences with V and J called but not all clones. Of the missing ones, under half trace to an unresolved V gene in checked studies; the others have no known cause. Counted in this sample were about 68,000 clones; roughly 94% of them appeared once. The ten largest make up 1.3% to 1.5% of the sample. Of note for this clone: Its antigen remains unidentified. Base qualities are missing; no much larger clone stands one base away.

The CDR3 sequence holds 15 residues, the cysteine and phenylalanine included. Left in the record is the CDR3 DNA by itself, 45 bases read in frame from the first base. V is trimmed back by 5 bases and J by 9 bases, and the junction contains 11 bases that no gene match accounts for. The germline V gene encodes CDR1 LNHDA and CDR2 SQIVND (reference sequence). The specimen was peripheral blood, collected in the second trimester of pregnancy. This sequence originates from a female donor in good health, enrolled as a control in a pregnancy study. The V and J genes are TRBV19 and TRBJ2-1, with 9 junctional bases fitting TRBD1. The nucleotide sequence is TGTGCCAGTAGTGCCATGGACAGGGGAAGGATTGAGCAGTTCTTC. It encodes CASSAMDRGRIEQFF.